Each of the 5 T cell receptor beta chains below was sequenced from the same sample in a study of T cell changes during pregnancy in multiple sclerosis. Here immunoSEQ multiplex PCR was the method, and the copy in TCRdb shows in-frame clones only, minus some. The sample comprises 80,000 to 100,000 clones, roughly nine tenths of which are singletons, and roughly 1.7% rests with the top ten. The sample was peripheral blood, taken after pregnancy. The receptors shown here come from a female donor in good health, enrolled as a control in a pregnancy study.

The chain joins TRBV15 to TRBJ1-4; TRBD1 might be the D (6 bases). CDR3 length: 13 residues. The V gene lost 8 bases and the J gene lost 4 bases, with 11 bases spanning the gap. Germline CDR1 and CDR2: LNHNV and YYDKDF (reference sequence). This chain's CDR3 is CATQGQINEKLFF. The CDR3, as DNA: TGTGCCACCCAGGGGCAGATTAATGAAAAACTGTTTTTT.

The chain combines TRBV19 with TRBJ2-4, with D maybe TRBD1 (6 bases). V was pared by 0 bases and J by 4 bases, with 22 bases between. The V gene's germline CDR1 is LNHDA and CDR2 SQIVND (reference sequence). CDR3 length: 19 amino acids. The CDR3 reads CASSIDRGVGGWAKNIQYF. The CDR3 bases are TGTGCCAGTAGTATAGATCGAGGGGTTGGGGGCTGGGCTAAAAACATTCAGTACTTC.

This chain uses TRBV4-1 with TRBJ2-6; a weak D match, TRBD1 (7 bases). V was pared by 4 bases and J by 2 bases, with 12 bases between. Germline CDR1 MGHRA, CDR2 YSYEKL. CDR3 length: 16 amino acids. The CDR3 here is CASSPQGGPGANVLTF. In DNA, the CDR3 is TGCGCCAGCAGCCCCCAGGGGGGCCCTGGGGCCAACGTCCTGACTTTC.

This chain joins TRBV5-6 and TRBJ1-5; D is unresolved. The CDR3 sequence is 15 residues long. V was clipped by 0 bases and J by 0 bases, with 7 bases between them. Per germline, CDR1 SGHDT and CDR2 YYEEEE. The CDR3 reads CASSLAEGSNQPQHF. CDR3 in DNA: TGTGCCAGCAGCTTGGCCGAGGGTAGCAATCAGCCCCAGCATTTT.

The J gene is TRBJ2-3, the V gene TRBV18; D gene ambiguous. The CDR3 consists of 13 residues. V was pared by 6 bases and J by 5 bases, with 12 bases between. CDR1 is KGHSH and CDR2 is LQKENI in the germline V gene. The CDR3 DNA reads TGTGCCAGCTCGCCAAATTCAAAAGATACGCAGTATTTT. Translating it yields CASSPNSKDTQYF.